This T cell receptor beta chain is drawn from a study of monozygotic twins with inflammatory bowel disease. The length of the CDR3 is 15 residues. The germline V gene has CDR1 SGHNT and CDR2 YYREEE (reference sequence). Reprocessing the 5' RACE reads, TCRdb reports a single entry for every CDR3 protein and omits DNA. The table lists around 400,000 distinct CDR3 sequences, with more than 2% in the top ten. This chain connects TRBV5-4 to TRBJ2-5; TCRdb picks TRBD1, but there is no DNA to check that call. The sequencing input was blood. This receptor was taken from a human donor with ulcerative colitis or Crohn's disease, or a healthy co-twin of an affected twin (not recorded which). The CDR3: CASSRSGFSGETQYF.